This is a list of T cell receptor beta chains from one sample in a study of OX40 agonist ivuxolimab in advanced cancers. Generated by immunoSEQ multiplex PCR, the TCRdb table keeps only in-frame clones and is missing some. This table has about 26,000 clones, about 87% appearing once. Sample: CD4+ or CD8+ T cells sorted from blood, taken in a trial of the OX40 agonist ivuxolimab. These receptors were taken from an adult with an advanced solid tumor such as melanoma, head and neck, liver or kidney cancer. CDR3s include the opening cysteine and the closing phenylalanine or tryptophan. Each record gives: J gene, clone size, D gene, V gene, CDR3 DNA, CDR3 protein. A D gene is named only where the DNA matches it firmly. Not every row has a clone size; where given, it reads once, few, many or a size class.

TRBJ2-2,-,TRBD2,TRBV2,TGTGCCAGCAGCCAGTGGGCTAGCGGGGGGGCCTCCACCGGGGAGCTGTTTTTT,CASSQWASGGASTGELFF
TRBJ2-7,-,-,TRBV6-5,TGTGCCAGCAGTTACGGGGCAGCGGCCTCCTACGAGCAGTACTTC,CASSYGAAASYEQYF
TRBJ1-6,-,-,TRBV6-5,TGTGCCAGCAGTTACGCAGCGGATTCACCCCTCCACTTT,CASSYAADSPLHF
TRBJ2-7,-,-,TRBV15,TGTGCCACCAGCAAAGACTATACGGTGCACGAGCAGTACTTC,CATSKDYTVHEQYF
TRBJ1-1,-,-,TRBV4-1,TGCGCCAGCAGCCAAGAGCACAGGGAGGGGACTGAAGCTTTCTTT,CASSQEHREGTEAFF
TRBJ2-6,-,-,TRBV7-9,TGTGCCAGCAGCCCCGGGGCCAGCTCTGGGGCCAACGTCCTGACTTTC,CASSPGASSGANVLTF
TRBJ2-1,-,TRBD2,TRBV27,TGTGCCAGCAGTTTGGGCGGGGGGAACTACAATGAGCAGTTCTTC,CASSLGGGNYNEQFF
TRBJ2-7,-,TRBD2,TRBV11-2,TGTGCCAGCAGCTTAGATCGGGGACTAGCGGGATATTACGAGCAGTACTTC,CASSLDRGLAGYYEQYF
TRBJ1-2,-,-,TRBV6-5,TGTGCCAGCAGTTACCTTGGGGGGAACTATGGCTACACCTTC,CASSYLGGNYGYTF
TRBJ1-1,-,-,TRBV19,TGTGCCAGTAGTCCATTCTCCCTTAGGGTTAAGACTGAAGCTTTCTTT,CASSPFSLRVKTEAFF
TRBJ2-7,-,-,TRBV21-1,TGTGCCAGCAGCGTAGCGGGAGGAGACGAGCAGTACTTC,CASSVAGGDEQYF
TRBJ1-1,-,-,TRBV15,TGTGCCACCAGCAGGGAGGATTGGACTGAAGCTTTCTTT,CATSREDWTEAFF
TRBJ2-7,-,TRBD1,TRBV27,TGTGCCAGCAGTTTATCAGCGGGACAGGGCTTGTACTTC,CASSLSAGQGLYF
TRBJ2-7,few,TRBD2,TRBV7-2,TGTGCCAGCAGCTTCGCCTTACTAGCGGAGGGCTACGAGCAGTACTTC,CASSFALLAEGYEQYF
TRBJ2-1,-,TRBD1,TRBV9,TGTGCCAGCAGCGTAGGTGGGACAGGGTTCCTCAATGAGCAGTTCTTC,CASSVGGTGFLNEQFF